This TCR beta chain was found in a study of blood T cell repertoires in COVID-19. The sample holds a few counts of this clone. CDR1 and CDR2 (germline): MDHEN, SYDVKM. The CDR3 is 14 residues long. V lost 1 base and J lost 2, with 8 bases in between. In the original processing: From reference gene primer amplification, estimates of nucleated cell counts were derived. Method: immunoSEQ multiplex PCR; TCRdb's copy keeps in-frame clones and lacks some. V and J calls and clone size come straight from that table; D and trimming were deduced from the DNA. The sample contains about 150,000 clones, about 80% of which appear only once.

The sequence was obtained from a human donor in a cohort sampled during active COVID-19. The chain carries TRBV28 and TRBJ1-2; perhaps TRBD1 as D (5 bases). The sequencing input was peripheral blood. CDR3 sequence reads: CASSLSGSNYGYTF. The CDR3 DNA is TGTGCCAGCAGTTTATCAGGGTCCAACTATGGCTACACCTTC.